The 17 T cell receptor beta chains presented below share a single source sample, sequenced in a study of blood T cell repertoires in COVID-19. The repertoire was sequenced with immunoSEQ multiplex PCR; TCRdb's copy has only in-frame clones and lacks some. This sample has roughly 330,000 clones, with around 92% found just once. The sample was peripheral blood. Receptors were obtained from a man aged 18 to 30 who had recovered from COVID-19.

The V call is TRBV21-1, the J call TRBJ2-1; TRBD2, the D gene given by the table, was not confirmed from the DNA. TRBV21-1 is annotated as a pseudogene. The CDR3 has 18 residues. The CDR3 coding sequence is TGTGCCAGCAGCAAAGATGGGACTAGCGGGAGGGAGGGCCATGAGCAGTTCTTC. Amino acids: CASSKDGTSGREGHEQFF.

CDR3 loop: CASSVDPVSSRPQHF. CDR3 bases: TGTGCCAGCAGCGTAGATCCAGTTTCGTCCAGGCCCCAGCATTTT. The chain joins TRBV9 to TRBJ1-5; no firm D call. The V end was cut by 0 bases, the J end by 9 bases, with 16 bases between. The CDR3 is made up of 15 amino acids. Germline-derived CDR1 and CDR2 are SGDLS and YYNGEE.

The rearrangement joins TRBV6-5 to TRBJ2-2; D may be TRBD2 (5 bases). The V gene lost 1 base and the J gene lost 7 bases, with 10 bases spanning the gap. The CDR3 covers 14 residues. CDR1 and CDR2 (germline): MNHEY, SVGAGI. This CDR3 reads CASSYWRTVGELFF. The CDR3 DNA follows: TGTGCCAGCAGTTACTGGAGGACGGTCGGGGAGCTGTTTTTT.

The chain combines TRBV2 with TRBJ1-2; the D gene is possibly TRBD1 (5 bases). The V and J ends lost 7 bases and 2 bases respectively, with 20 bases between them. Germline V gene lookup returns CDR1 SNHLY and CDR2 FYNNEI. This CDR3 contains 16 residues. The CDR3 here is CASIFSYLAGNYGYTF. The CDR3 bases are TGTGCCAGCATTTTTTCATACCTGGCAGGGAACTATGGCTACACCTTC.

The chain combines TRBV6-5 with TRBJ2-2; 7 bases match TRBD1. Germline CDR1 and CDR2: MNHEY and SVGAGI. This CDR3 is 15 amino acids long. V was pared by 4 bases and J by 5 bases, with 7 bases of the junction left unmatched. The CDR3 reads CASSWNRGGTGELFF. The CDR3 DNA follows: TGTGCCAGCAGTTGGAACAGGGGTGGGACCGGGGAGCTGTTTTTT.

The chain employs TRBV4-3 and TRBJ1-2, with D unresolved. The CDR3 contains 15 residues. CDR1 is LGHNA, CDR2 YSLEER, per germline. Trimming shortened V by 1 base and J by 8 bases, and 17 bases separated the two germline ends. CDR3 sequence reads: CASSQGKSPWEGYTF. The CDR3 bases are TGCGCCAGCAGCCAAGGGAAGTCCCCCTGGGAGGGCTACACCTTC.

The rearrangement joins TRBV6-5 to TRBJ2-7; 13 positions match TRBD2. In germline, CDR1 is MNHEY, CDR2 SVGAGI. The ends lost 4 bases at V and 7 bases at J; junction bases unmatched: 1. This CDR3 has 13 amino acids. As DNA, the CDR3 is TGTGCCAGCAGTTCGGGACTAGCGGGGGAGCAGTACTTC. Amino acids: CASSSGLAGEQYF.

Only a few counts were recorded for this clone. The chain joins TRBV2 to TRBJ2-1; 9 bases are a match to TRBD2. With V trimmed by 8 bases and J by 11 bases, 7 bases remained unmatched. Germline V gene lookup returns CDR1 SNHLY and CDR2 FYNNEI. The CDR3 has 12 amino acids. CDR3 in DNA: TGTGCCAGCCGGCGGCGGGAGGGTAAGCAGTTCTTC. Protein sequence: CASRRREGKQFF.

The rearrangement joins TRBV6-1 to TRBJ1-2, with TRBD1 matching 12 bases. Germline V CDR1 and CDR2: MNHNS, SASEGT. Trimming at V came to 2 bases and at J to 6 bases, leaving 4 bases not matched to a gene. This CDR3 has 15 residues. Here the CDR3 DNA reads TGTGCCAGCAGTGAATTGGGACAGGGGGCCGATGGCTACACCTTC. It yields the protein CASSELGQGADGYTF.

J is TRBJ2-1 and V is TRBV6-5, with a tentative D call TRBD1 (5 bases). Germline values: CDR1 MNHEY, CDR2 SVGAGI. The CDR3 covers 15 residues. The V gene lost 7 bases and the J gene lost 7 bases, with 20 bases spanning the gap. The CDR3 reads CASTSQGPAWNEQFF. In nucleotides, the CDR3 is TGTGCCAGCACCTCCCAGGGCCCCGCCTGGAATGAGCAGTTCTTC.

The V call is TRBV4-1, the J call TRBJ1-1; tentatively, D is TRBD1 (5 bases). Trimming took off 4 bases at V and 1 base at J, with 16 bases between the two ends. CDR3 length: 16 residues. Per the germline V gene, CDR1 is MGHRA and CDR2 is YSYEKL. DNA for the CDR3: TGCGCCAGCAGCCTCGGGCCGGACATACCGAACACTGAAGCTTTCTTT. Protein sequence: CASSLGPDIPNTEAFF.

The count of this clone is one. This chain connects TRBV5-1 to TRBJ2-1; 7 bases agree with TRBD1. With V trimmed by 5 bases and J by 4 bases, 9 bases remained unmatched. The length of the CDR3 is 15 residues. Germline V CDR1 and CDR2: SGHRS, YFSETQ. CDR3 loop: CASRSTGVEYNEQFF. The CDR3 coding sequence is TGCGCCAGCAGATCCACAGGGGTGGAGTACAATGAGCAGTTCTTC.

This CDR3 is CASSIRGRGGEAFF. Here the CDR3 DNA reads TGTGCCAGTAGTATCCGTGGCAGAGGGGGCGAAGCTTTCTTT. This sequence joins TRBV19 and TRBJ1-1; 7 bases align to TRBD1. Losses at the gene ends were 3 bases for V and 8 bases for J; bases not matched to a gene: 9. This CDR3 has 14 amino acids. Germline CDR1 LNHDA, CDR2 SQIVND (reference sequence).

This chain links TRBV15 with TRBJ2-3; 7 bases fit TRBD1. Germline CDR1 LNHNV, CDR2 YYDKDF (reference sequence). The J segment lost 0 bases and the V segment lost 0 bases, leaving 3 bases of the junction unmatched. The CDR3 loop spans 16 amino acids. For the CDR3, the DNA is TGTGCCACCAGCAGAGATATGGGACAGAGCACAGATACGCAGTATTTT. This gives the protein CATSRDMGQSTDTQYF.

The chain carries TRBV7-3 and TRBJ2-1; tentatively, D is TRBD2 (6 bases). Trimming left V 5 bases short and J 5 bases short, with 16 bases between. The CDR3 extends over 15 amino acids. Per germline, CDR1 SGHTA and CDR2 FQGTGA. The CDR3 reads CASSLIAALNNEQFF. The CDR3 nucleotides are TGTGCCAGCAGCCTCATAGCGGCCCTGAACAATGAGCAGTTCTTC.

The rearrangement joins TRBV5-1 to TRBJ2-1, with unresolved D. Per the germline V gene, CDR1 is SGHRS and CDR2 is YFSETQ. With 1 base removed from V and 6 bases from J, the gap between germline ends came to 8 bases. This CDR3 is built from 13 residues. CDR3 nucleotides: TGCGCCAGCAGCTTGCCAGGATCCAATGAGCAGTTCTTC. Protein sequence: CASSLPGSNEQFF.

The V and J genes are TRBV4-3 and TRBJ2-3; 10 positions match TRBD2. J gave up 2 bases and V 4 bases, and 9 bases lay outside the gene matches. There are 17 residues in the CDR3. Per germline, CDR1 LGHNA and CDR2 YSLEER. The CDR3 nucleotides read TGCGCCAGCAGCCCAAGACCACTAGCGGGGCACACAGATACGCAGTATTTT. Translating gives CASSPRPLAGHTDTQYF.